The rows below give T cell receptor beta chains drawn from one sample of a study of T cell repertoires in ileal Crohn's disease. Some clones are missing from TCRdb's copy, which holds only in-frame ones; the method was immunoSEQ multiplex PCR. The sample lists roughly 16,000 clones, more than 85% occurring once. The sample was ileal tissue. The receptors here all came from an adult with Crohn's disease. Both conserved end residues are part of each CDR3. D genes are given only for firm matches. The size entry is marked missing in some rows and otherwise reads once, few, many or a size class.

CDR3 protein: CASRGRTGRGTGELFF
CDR3 DNA: TGTGCCAGCAGGGGTCGGACAGGGCGGGGGACCGGGGAGCTGTTTTTT
D gene: .
J gene: TRBJ2-2
V gene: TRBV2
clone size: .

CDR3 protein: CASSPIAGGAYEQYF
CDR3 DNA: TGTGCCAGCAGCCCCATAGCGGGGGGTGCCTACGAGCAGTACTTC
D gene: TRBD2
J gene: TRBJ2-7
V gene: TRBV7-2
clone size: once

CDR3 protein: CASSTYLGGTGANVLTF
CDR3 DNA: TGTGCCAGCAGTACGTATTTAGGCGGGACTGGGGCCAACGTCCTGACTTTC
D gene: .
J gene: TRBJ2-6
V gene: TRBV27
clone size: .

CDR3 protein: CASSFTGGYTEAFF
CDR3 DNA: TGTGCCAGCAGCTTTACAGGGGGCTACACTGAAGCTTTCTTT
D gene: TRBD1
J gene: TRBJ1-1
V gene: TRBV7-2
clone size: .

CDR3 protein: CASLRGGGAVDTQYF
CDR3 DNA: TGTGCCAGTCTTAGAGGCGGGGGGGCCGTAGATACGCAGTATTTT
D gene: TRBD2
J gene: TRBJ2-3
V gene: TRBV7-9
clone size: once

CDR3 protein: CASTRTVLAYEQYF
CDR3 DNA: TGTGCCAGCACTCGGACTGTCCTAGCCTACGAGCAGTACTTC
D gene: .
J gene: TRBJ2-7
V gene: TRBV6-1
clone size: .

CDR3 protein: CASSQVGEGADYGYTF
CDR3 DNA: TGTGCCAGCAGCCAAGTCGGGGAGGGTGCGGACTATGGCTACACCTTC
D gene: .
J gene: TRBJ1-2
V gene: TRBV14
clone size: .

CDR3 protein: CASSLRDSSTDTQYF
CDR3 DNA: TGTGCCAGCAGCCTGAGGGACAGTAGCACAGATACGCAGTATTTT
D gene: TRBD1
J gene: TRBJ2-3
V gene: TRBV7-9
clone size: .

CDR3 protein: CASSLFGSSSYNEQFF
CDR3 DNA: TGTGCCAGCAGCTTATTCGGTTCAAGCTCCTACAATGAGCAGTTCTTC
D gene: .
J gene: TRBJ2-1
V gene: TRBV7-3
clone size: once

CDR3 protein: CASSPDGGGYQPQHF
CDR3 DNA: TGTGCCAGCAGCCCGGACGGGGGAGGGTATCAGCCCCAGCATTTT
D gene: .
J gene: TRBJ1-5
V gene: TRBV11-2
clone size: .

CDR3 protein: CASSIASGEYEQYF
CDR3 DNA: TGTGCCAGTAGTATTGCTTCGGGAGAATACGAGCAGTACTTC
D gene: .
J gene: TRBJ2-7
V gene: TRBV19
clone size: .

CDR3 protein: CASSPRTSGGSYNEQFF
CDR3 DNA: TGCGCCAGCAGCCCTCGGACTAGCGGGGGGTCCTACAATGAGCAGTTCTTC
D gene: TRBD2
J gene: TRBJ2-1
V gene: TRBV5-1
clone size: .

CDR3 protein: CASSAREQYF
CDR3 DNA: TGTGCCAGCAGTGCCAGGGAGCAGTACTTC
D gene: .
J gene: TRBJ2-7
V gene: TRBV2
clone size: .

CDR3 protein: CASSRQGYGSYNEQFF
CDR3 DNA: TGTGCCAGCAGCAGACAGGGGTACGGCTCCTACAATGAGCAGTTCTTC
D gene: TRBD1
J gene: TRBJ2-1
V gene: TRBV9
clone size: .

CDR3 protein: CASSKPISRDPGRNEQFF
CDR3 DNA: TGTGCCAGTAGTAAACCAATATCGCGGGACCCCGGGAGGAATGAGCAGTTCTTC
D gene: TRBD2
J gene: TRBJ2-1
V gene: TRBV19
clone size: .

CDR3 protein: CASSPTGAEAFF
CDR3 DNA: TGTGCCAGCAGTCCAACAGGGGCTGAAGCTTTCTTT
D gene: TRBD1
J gene: TRBJ1-1
V gene: TRBV27
clone size: .

CDR3 protein: CASSLLSGELFF
CDR3 DNA: TGCGCCAGCAGCTTGCTGTCCGGGGAGCTGTTTTTT
D gene: .
J gene: TRBJ2-2
V gene: TRBV5-1
clone size: .

CDR3 protein: CASSPSRGAYNEQFF
CDR3 DNA: TGTGCCAGCAGCCCCAGCCGGGGGGCCTACAATGAGCAGTTCTTC
D gene: TRBD2
J gene: TRBJ2-1
V gene: TRBV4-2
clone size: .

CDR3 protein: CAISVPLSGELFF
CDR3 DNA: TGTGCCATCAGTGTCCCCCTATCCGGGGAGCTGTTTTTT
D gene: .
J gene: TRBJ2-2
V gene: TRBV10-3
clone size: .

CDR3 protein: CASSAQGFAGELFF
CDR3 DNA: TGTGCCAGCAGTGCACAGGGTTTCGCCGGGGAGCTGTTTTTT
D gene: .
J gene: TRBJ2-2
V gene: TRBV6-4
clone size: .

CDR3 protein: CASSLYSRTADSPLHF
CDR3 DNA: TGTGCCAGCAGCTTATATTCGAGGACAGCGGATTCACCCCTCCACTTT
D gene: .
J gene: TRBJ1-6
V gene: TRBV7-6
clone size: .

CDR3 protein: CSTTNRETGELFF
CDR3 DNA: TGCAGCACGACAAACAGGGAGACCGGGGAGCTGTTTTTT
D gene: .
J gene: TRBJ2-2
V gene: TRBV29-1
clone size: .

CDR3 protein: CATMRVWGGEQFF
CDR3 DNA: TGTGCCACGATGCGGGTTTGGGGGGGAGAGCAGTTCTTC
D gene: TRBD2
J gene: TRBJ2-1
V gene: TRBV6-6
clone size: .

CDR3 protein: CASNLWTGSSYEQYF
CDR3 DNA: TGCGCCAGCAATCTTTGGACAGGGAGCTCCTACGAGCAGTACTTC
D gene: TRBD1
J gene: TRBJ2-7
V gene: TRBV5-1
clone size: .

CDR3 protein: CASSLGGEYEQYF
CDR3 DNA: TGTGCCAGCAGCTTGGGGGGCGAATACGAGCAGTACTTC
D gene: .
J gene: TRBJ2-7
V gene: TRBV5-4
clone size: .

CDR3 protein: CASGGVRGRGYNEQFF
CDR3 DNA: TGTGCCAGCGGGGGGGTTCGGGGAAGGGGTTACAATGAGCAGTTCTTC
D gene: TRBD2
J gene: TRBJ2-1
V gene: TRBV9
clone size: .

CDR3 protein: CATTTDRPNQPQHF
CDR3 DNA: TGTGCCACGACAACTGACAGGCCGAATCAGCCCCAGCATTTT
D gene: .
J gene: TRBJ1-5
V gene: TRBV10-3
clone size: .

CDR3 protein: CASSPGGRADGYTF
CDR3 DNA: TGTGCCAGCTCACCAGGGGGCAGGGCAGATGGCTACACCTTC
D gene: .
J gene: TRBJ1-2
V gene: TRBV18
clone size: .

CDR3 protein: CASSPGAPQESPLHF
CDR3 DNA: TGTGCCAGCAGCCCAGGGGCCCCGCAGGAGTCACCCCTCCACTTT
D gene: .
J gene: TRBJ1-6
V gene: TRBV7-2
clone size: .

CDR3 protein: CASSLAPDRVHGYTF
CDR3 DNA: TGTGCCAGCAGCTTAGCCCCGGACAGGGTCCATGGCTACACCTTC
D gene: TRBD1
J gene: TRBJ1-2
V gene: TRBV7-9
clone size: once

CDR3 protein: CASSSYTGELFF
CDR3 DNA: TGTGCCAGCAGCTCCTACACCGGGGAGCTGTTTTTT
D gene: .
J gene: TRBJ2-2
V gene: TRBV7-9
clone size: few

CDR3 protein: CASSVGGRDGTQYF
CDR3 DNA: TGTGCCAGCAGCGTAGGTGGCCGGGATGGGACCCAGTACTTC
D gene: .
J gene: TRBJ2-5
V gene: TRBV9
clone size: .

CDR3 protein: CASSTGDEFTEAFF
CDR3 DNA: TGCGCCAGCTCCACAGGGGACGAATTCACTGAAGCTTTCTTT
D gene: TRBD1
J gene: TRBJ1-1
V gene: TRBV5-1
clone size: .

CDR3 protein: CASSPVLGRGYGYTF
CDR3 DNA: TGTGCCAGCAGTCCTGTCCTGGGGAGGGGCTATGGCTACACCTTC
D gene: .
J gene: TRBJ1-2
V gene: TRBV6-5
clone size: .

CDR3 protein: CASSATVGQETQYF
CDR3 DNA: TGCGCCAGCAGCGCGACAGTAGGCCAAGAGACCCAGTACTTC
D gene: .
J gene: TRBJ2-5
V gene: TRBV5-1
clone size: .

CDR3 protein: CASSPWTGPQSYGYTF
CDR3 DNA: TGTGCCAGCAGCCCCTGGACAGGCCCCCAGAGCTATGGCTACACCTTC
D gene: TRBD1
J gene: TRBJ1-2
V gene: TRBV11-2
clone size: .

CDR3 protein: CASRGDMLTDTQYF
CDR3 DNA: TGTGCCAGCAGGGGGGACATGCTCACAGATACGCAGTATTTT
D gene: .
J gene: TRBJ2-3
V gene: TRBV5-4
clone size: once

CDR3 protein: CAWTRGEETQYF
CDR3 DNA: TGTGCCTGGACTCGCGGGGAAGAGACCCAGTACTTC
D gene: .
J gene: TRBJ2-5
V gene: TRBV30
clone size: .

CDR3 protein: CASTGDRVNSPLHF
CDR3 DNA: TGTGCCAGCACCGGGGATCGTGTTAATTCACCCCTCCACTTT
D gene: .
J gene: TRBJ1-6
V gene: TRBV6-6
clone size: .

CDR3 protein: CASSVPRTRSKETQYF
CDR3 DNA: TGCGCCAGCAGCGTCCCCAGGACTAGAAGTAAAGAGACCCAGTACTTC
D gene: TRBD2
J gene: TRBJ2-5
V gene: TRBV5-1
clone size: .

CDR3 protein: CASSDPFESGGNQPQHF
CDR3 DNA: TGCGCCAGCAGTGATCCTTTTGAGTCAGGGGGTAATCAGCCCCAGCATTTT
D gene: TRBD1
J gene: TRBJ1-5
V gene: TRBV10-1
clone size: .

CDR3 protein: CASSPTRTSYEQYF
CDR3 DNA: TGTGCCAGCAGCCCGACCAGGACTAGCTACGAGCAGTACTTC
D gene: TRBD2
J gene: TRBJ2-7
V gene: TRBV4-2
clone size: .

CDR3 protein: CASSLLLAAYNEQFF
CDR3 DNA: TGTGCCAGCAGCTTACTTCTAGCGGCCTACAATGAGCAGTTCTTC
D gene: TRBD2
J gene: TRBJ2-1
V gene: TRBV11-2
clone size: .

CDR3 protein: CASSSDRDQPQHF
CDR3 DNA: TGTGCCAGCAGCTCAGACAGGGACCAGCCCCAGCATTTT
D gene: TRBD1
J gene: TRBJ1-5
V gene: TRBV7-2
clone size: .

CDR3 protein: CASSSRHAGGANYGYTF
CDR3 DNA: TGCGCCAGCAGTTCGAGACATGCAGGGGGCGCGAACTATGGCTACACCTTC
D gene: TRBD1
J gene: TRBJ1-2
V gene: TRBV5-1
clone size: .

CDR3 protein: CASSLLRDRDYEQYF
CDR3 DNA: TGTGCCAGCAGCTTACTCCGGGACAGGGACTACGAGCAGTACTTC
D gene: TRBD1
J gene: TRBJ2-7
V gene: TRBV6-5
clone size: few

CDR3 protein: CSAAGGPANEQFF
CDR3 DNA: TGCAGCGCCGCAGGGGGCCCTGCCAATGAGCAGTTCTTC
D gene: TRBD1
J gene: TRBJ2-1
V gene: TRBV29-1
clone size: once

CDR3 protein: CASIRPGTGDTEAFF
CDR3 DNA: TGTGCCAGCATTAGACCCGGGACAGGGGACACTGAAGCTTTCTTT
D gene: TRBD1
J gene: TRBJ1-1
V gene: TRBV7-9
clone size: .

CDR3 protein: CASSLVPGNTEAFF
CDR3 DNA: TGTGCCAGCAGCTTAGTGCCGGGGAACACTGAAGCTTTCTTT
D gene: .
J gene: TRBJ1-1
V gene: TRBV7-2
clone size: .

CDR3 protein: CASSYQTGSRQFF
CDR3 DNA: TGTGCCAGCAGTTACCAGACAGGGTCGCGGCAGTTCTTC
D gene: TRBD1
J gene: TRBJ2-1
V gene: TRBV6-5
clone size: .

CDR3 protein: CASSSRGTDTQYF
CDR3 DNA: TGTGCCAGCTCCTCGCGGGGCACAGATACGCAGTATTTT
D gene: .
J gene: TRBJ2-3
V gene: TRBV7-9
clone size: .

CDR3 protein: CSSEGTTEAFF
CDR3 DNA: TGTTCCTCGGAGGGTACGACTGAAGCTTTCTTT
D gene: .
J gene: TRBJ1-1
V gene: TRBV6-5
clone size: .

CDR3 protein: CASGPHGQPQHF
CDR3 DNA: TGTGCCAGCGGCCCCCACGGGCAGCCCCAGCATTTT
D gene: .
J gene: TRBJ1-5
V gene: TRBV27
clone size: .

CDR3 protein: CASSLVPAGVRETQYF
CDR3 DNA: TGCGCCAGCAGCTTGGTCCCAGCGGGGGTACGGGAGACCCAGTACTTC
D gene: TRBD2
J gene: TRBJ2-5
V gene: TRBV5-1
clone size: .

CDR3 protein: CAWRPGTALLEQYF
CDR3 DNA: TGTGCCTGGAGACCAGGGACAGCCCTCCTCGAGCAGTACTTC
D gene: TRBD1
J gene: TRBJ2-7
V gene: TRBV30
clone size: .

CDR3 protein: CASSLGAGANNEQFF
CDR3 DNA: TGTGCCAGCAGTTTAGGAGCGGGGGCCAACAATGAGCAGTTCTTC
D gene: TRBD2
J gene: TRBJ2-1
V gene: TRBV27
clone size: .

CDR3 protein: CASSTIGAGNYGYTF
CDR3 DNA: TGCGCCAGCAGCACGATCGGCGCAGGGAACTATGGCTACACCTTC
D gene: .
J gene: TRBJ1-2
V gene: TRBV4-1
clone size: few

CDR3 protein: CASSRLAGTSTDTQYF
CDR3 DNA: TGTGCCAGCAGCCGACTAGCGGGTACCAGCACAGATACGCAGTATTTT
D gene: TRBD2
J gene: TRBJ2-3
V gene: TRBV7-2
clone size: .